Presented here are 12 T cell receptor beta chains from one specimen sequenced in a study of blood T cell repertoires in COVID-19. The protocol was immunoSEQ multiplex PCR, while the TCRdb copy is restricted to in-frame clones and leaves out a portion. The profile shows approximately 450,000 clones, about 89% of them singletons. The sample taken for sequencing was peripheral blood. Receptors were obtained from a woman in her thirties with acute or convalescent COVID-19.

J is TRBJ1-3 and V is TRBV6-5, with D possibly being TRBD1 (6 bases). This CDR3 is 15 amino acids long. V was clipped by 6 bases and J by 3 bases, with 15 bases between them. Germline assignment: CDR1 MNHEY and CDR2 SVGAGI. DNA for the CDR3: TGTGCCAGCAGGCGAACCGGGACAAGTGGAAACACCATATATTTT. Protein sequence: CASRRTGTSGNTIYF.

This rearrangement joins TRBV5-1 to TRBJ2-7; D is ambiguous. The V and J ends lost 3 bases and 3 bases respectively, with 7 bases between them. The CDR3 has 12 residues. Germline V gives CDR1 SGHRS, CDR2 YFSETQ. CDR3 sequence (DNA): TGCGCCAGCAGCTACAGAGACTACGAGCAGTACTTC. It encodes CASSYRDYEQYF.

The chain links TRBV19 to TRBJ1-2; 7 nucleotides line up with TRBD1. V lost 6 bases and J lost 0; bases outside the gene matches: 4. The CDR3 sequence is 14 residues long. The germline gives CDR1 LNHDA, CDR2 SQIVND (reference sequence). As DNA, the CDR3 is TGTGCCAGTAGGGACAGGACAGCTAACTATGGCTACACCTTC. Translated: CASRDRTANYGYTF.

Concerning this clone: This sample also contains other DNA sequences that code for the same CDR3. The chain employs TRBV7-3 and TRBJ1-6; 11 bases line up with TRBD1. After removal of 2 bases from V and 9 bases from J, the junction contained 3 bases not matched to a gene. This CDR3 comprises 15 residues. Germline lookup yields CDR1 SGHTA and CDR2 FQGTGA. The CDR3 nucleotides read TGTGCCAGCAGCTTATTGGGGACAGGGGGTTCACCCCTCCACTTT. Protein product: CASSLLGTGGSPLHF.

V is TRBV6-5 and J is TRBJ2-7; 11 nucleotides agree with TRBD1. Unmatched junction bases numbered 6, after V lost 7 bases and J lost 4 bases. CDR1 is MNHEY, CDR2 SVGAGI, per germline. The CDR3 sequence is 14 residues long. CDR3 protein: CASMDRGRRYEQYF. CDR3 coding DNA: TGTGCCAGCATGGACAGGGGGCGCAGATACGAGCAGTACTTC.

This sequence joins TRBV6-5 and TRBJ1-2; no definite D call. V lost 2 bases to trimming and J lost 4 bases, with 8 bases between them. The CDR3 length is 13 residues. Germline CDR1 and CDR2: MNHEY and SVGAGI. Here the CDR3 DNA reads TGTGCCAGCAGTTACGATCCCGGCTATGGCTACACCTTC. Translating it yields CASSYDPGYGYTF.

The CDR3 here is CASSLSPRTSGSSYNEQFF. As DNA, the CDR3 is TGTGCCAGCAGTTTATCCCCCCGGACTAGCGGAAGCTCCTACAATGAGCAGTTCTTC. The chain uses TRBV27 and TRBJ2-1; 10 bases fit TRBD2. The trim removed 0 bases at V and 0 bases at J, leaving 8 bases unmatched. Germline V lookup: CDR1 MNHEY, CDR2 SMNVEV (reference sequence). The CDR3 extends over 19 amino acids.

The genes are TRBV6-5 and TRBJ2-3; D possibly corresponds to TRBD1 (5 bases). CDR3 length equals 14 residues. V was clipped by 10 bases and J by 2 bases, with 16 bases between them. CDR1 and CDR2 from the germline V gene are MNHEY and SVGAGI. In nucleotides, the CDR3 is TGTGCCACCGGGCAGGGTTGGACCACAGATACGCAGTATTTT. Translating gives CATGQGWTTDTQYF.

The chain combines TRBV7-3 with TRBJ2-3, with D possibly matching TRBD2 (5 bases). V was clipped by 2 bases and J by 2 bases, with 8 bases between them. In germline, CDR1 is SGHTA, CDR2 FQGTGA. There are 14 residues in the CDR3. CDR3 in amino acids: CASSLEGSTDTQYF. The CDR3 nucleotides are TGTGCCAGCAGCTTAGAGGGATCCACAGATACGCAGTATTTT.

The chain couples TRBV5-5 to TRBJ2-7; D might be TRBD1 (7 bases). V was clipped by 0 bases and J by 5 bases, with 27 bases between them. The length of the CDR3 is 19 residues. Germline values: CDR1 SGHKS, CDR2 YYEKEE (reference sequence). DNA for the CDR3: TGTGCCAGCAGCTTGGTGAATACGGAGGGGGCGTTAGGAGTAAACGAGCAGTACTTC. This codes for CASSLVNTEGALGVNEQYF.

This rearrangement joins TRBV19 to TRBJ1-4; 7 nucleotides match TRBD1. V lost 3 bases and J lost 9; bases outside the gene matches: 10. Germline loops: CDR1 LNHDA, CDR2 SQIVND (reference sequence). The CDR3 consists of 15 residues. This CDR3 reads CASSIVGTAVQKLFF. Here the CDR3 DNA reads TGTGCCAGTAGTATTGTGGGGACAGCGGTACAAAAACTGTTTTTT.

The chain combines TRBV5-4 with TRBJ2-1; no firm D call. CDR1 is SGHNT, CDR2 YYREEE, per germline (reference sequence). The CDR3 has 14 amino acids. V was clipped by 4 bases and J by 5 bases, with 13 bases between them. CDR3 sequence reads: CASSRPNTNNEQFF. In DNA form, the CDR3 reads TGTGCCAGCAGCCGCCCAAACACTAACAATGAGCAGTTCTTC.